The TCR beta chain described here comes from a study of technical replicates of blood from a few donors. Sequenced by immunoSEQ multiplex PCR; TCRdb stores in-frame clones only, minus some. The profile shows more than 65,000 clones, roughly 94% of them singletons. A word on this clone: The same CDR3 can be traced to other DNA sequences in this sample.

This clonotype was sampled from a human donor in good health. The source material was T cells isolated from PBMCs.

CDR3 DNA sequence: TGCGCCAGCAGCTTGGCTCCAGGGAACACTGAAGCTTTCTTT. It yields the protein CASSLAPGNTEAFF. The genes are TRBV5-1 and TRBJ1-1; D is unresolved. CDR1 and CDR2 from the germline V gene are SGHRS and YFSETQ. The CDR3 has 14 amino acids. Trimming took off 0 bases at V and 1 base at J, with 7 bases between the two ends.